One and the same sample provided the 21 T cell receptor beta chains below, sequenced in a study of CD8+ T cells in alopecia areata. Following extraction, RNA underwent reverse transcription to cDNA, which served as the sequencing template. Method: immunoSEQ multiplex PCR; TCRdb's copy keeps in-frame clones and lacks some. The table shows 110,000 to 150,000 clones, with about 47% occurring only once. The sequencing here drew on CD4+ T cells sorted from blood, taken at week 0. All receptors come from a human donor with alopecia areata.

The chain couples TRBV27 to TRBJ2-3; D is ambiguous. Trimming took off 5 bases at V and 2 bases at J, with 5 bases between the two ends. Germline values: CDR1 MNHEY, CDR2 SMNVEV (reference sequence). CDR3 length: 12 residues. CDR3 region: CASSLNTDTQYF. In nucleotides, the CDR3 is TGTGCCAGCAGTCTAAACACAGATACGCAGTATTTT.

Only a few counts were recorded for this clone. This chain links TRBV4-3 with TRBJ2-2; no reliable D call. Between the trimmed V and J ends, which lost 0 bases and 5 bases, there was a span of 4 bases. This CDR3 has 13 amino acids. The germline CDR1 and CDR2 sequences are LGHNA and YSLEER. The CDR3 coding sequence is TGCGCCAGCAGCCAAGATCCGACCGGGGAGCTGTTTTTT. It is translated as CASSQDPTGELFF.

V usage is TRBV30 and J usage is TRBJ1-1; no firm D call. The CDR3 runs to 11 residues. CDR1 is GTSNPN and CDR2 is SVGIG in the germline V gene (reference sequence). V was pared by 4 bases and J by 7 bases, with 10 bases between. CDR3 in amino acids: CAWTKRVEAFF. The CDR3 DNA follows: TGTGCCTGGACCAAGCGGGTTGAAGCTTTCTTT.

The sample holds one count of this clone. V is TRBV7-2 and J is TRBJ2-7; D is unresolved. The CDR3 covers 13 residues. Trimming took off 0 bases at V and 7 bases at J, with 10 bases between the two ends. Per the germline V gene, CDR1 is SGHTA and CDR2 is FQGNSA. In DNA, the CDR3 is TGTGCCAGCAGCTTAGCCAGGTTCAGTGAGCAGTACTTC. Translating it yields CASSLARFSEQYF.

This clone was seen more than once but under ten times. The chain combines TRBV27 with TRBJ2-5, with a weak D call TRBD2 (6 bases). Trimming took 4 bases from V and 1 from J, leaving 10 bases between them. Germline V lookup: CDR1 MNHEY, CDR2 SMNVEV (reference sequence). The CDR3 is made up of 14 amino acids. CDR3 nucleotides: TGTGCCAGCAGTTCAGCGGGTTTCCAAGAGACCCAGTACTTC. Amino acids: CASSSAGFQETQYF.

This clone was seen only once. The chain links TRBV9 to TRBJ1-2, with D perhaps TRBD1 (5 bases). Trimming left V 4 bases short and J 7 bases short, with 20 bases between. The CDR3 covers 15 residues. CDR1 is SGDLS, CDR2 YYNGEE, per germline. The DNA of the CDR3 is TGTGCCAGCAGCACTGGGGACCGCAGAGGGTCTGGCTACACCTTC. Residues: CASSTGDRRGSGYTF.

This clone was counted only a few times. The CDR3 reads CSVAGTHSYEQYF. CDR3 coding DNA: TGCAGCGTCGCTGGGACACACTCCTACGAGCAGTACTTC. J is TRBJ2-7 and V is TRBV29-1; possible D gene TRBD1, 6 bases. CDR3 length equals 13 residues. Trimming took off 6 bases at V and 0 bases at J, with 12 bases between the two ends. Germline V gene sequence: CDR1 SQVTM, CDR2 ANQGSEA.

Only a few counts were recorded for this clone. The rearrangement links TRBV29-1 to TRBJ2-5; D gene unclear. The CDR3 length is 13 residues. V lost 6 bases to trimming and J lost 3 bases, with 14 bases between them. Germline assignment: CDR1 SQVTM and CDR2 ANQGSEA. The CDR3 sequence is CSVAASGKETQYF. In DNA form, the CDR3 reads TGCAGCGTCGCAGCGTCAGGAAAAGAGACCCAGTACTTC.

This clone was seen a handful of times. The CDR3 DNA follows: TGTGCCACCCAGGACAGGGGCTATGGCTACACCTTC. Amino acid sequence: CATQDRGYGYTF. This rearrangement joins TRBV19 to TRBJ1-2, with 9 bases identical to TRBD1. V gave up 10 bases and J gave up 4 bases; unmatched junction bases: 4. This CDR3 is built from 12 residues. Germline values: CDR1 LNHDA, CDR2 SQIVND (reference sequence).

The chain joins TRBV29-1 to TRBJ1-1; no clear D. Germline-derived CDR1 and CDR2 are SQVTM and ANQGSEA. The CDR3 spans 14 residues. Deletions cut 6 bases from V and 5 bases from J, with 19 bases between. The DNA for the CDR3 is TGCAGCGTAGTTGAGGTACCCCCGATGACTGAAGCTTTCTTT. This encodes CSVVEVPPMTEAFF.

The rearrangement uses TRBV7-2 and TRBJ2-7; TRBD1 might be the D (6 bases). The germline V gene has CDR1 SGHTA and CDR2 FQGNSA. V lost 2 bases to trimming and J lost 6 bases, with 11 bases between them. This CDR3 has 13 amino acids. The CDR3 loop reads CASSLTGIGEQYF. CDR3 DNA: TGTGCCAGCAGCTTAACAGGGATAGGCGAGCAGTACTTC.

J is TRBJ2-7 and V is TRBV9, with 11 bases that match TRBD2. Germline V gene sequence: CDR1 SGDLS, CDR2 YYNGEE. V lost 0 bases to trimming and J lost 0 bases; unmatched junction nucleotides: 11. The CDR3 loop spans 19 amino acids. The CDR3 loop reads CASSVVASGRYTSSYEQYF. DNA for the CDR3: TGTGCCAGCAGCGTAGTGGCTAGCGGGAGGTATACTAGCTCCTACGAGCAGTACTTC.

V and J are TRBV7-8 and TRBJ2-1; TRBD2 is a possible D gene (6 bases). The germline V gene has CDR1 SGHVS and CDR2 FQNEAQ. Between the trimmed V and J ends, which lost 2 bases and 7 bases, there was a span of 6 bases. The CDR3 runs to 12 residues. CDR3 DNA: TGTGCCAGCAGCTTACGGGGGAATGAGCAGTTCTTC. This encodes CASSLRGNEQFF. The full variable domain, with the rest looked up from reference TRBV7-8 and TRBJ2-1, is GAGVSQSPRYKVAKRGQDVALRCDPISGHVSLFWYQQALGQGPEFLTYFQNEAQLDKSGLPSDRFFAERPEGSVSTLKIQRTQQEDSAVYLCASSLRGNEQFFGPGTRLTVL.

This clone was detected only a few times. The chain recombines TRBV11-2 with TRBJ2-1, with D maybe TRBD2 (6 bases). V lost 6 bases and J lost 1, with 19 bases in between. Germline-derived CDR1 and CDR2 are SGHAT and FQNNGV. The CDR3 totals 17 residues. CDR3 loop: CASSSDREIRSYNEQFF. The DNA of the CDR3 is TGTGCCAGCAGTTCAGACCGGGAGATCCGGTCCTACAATGAGCAGTTCTTC. The whole variable domain, filled in from reference TRBV11-2 and TRBJ2-1, reads EAGVAQSPRYKIIEKRQSVAFWCNPISGHATLYWYQQILGQGPKLLIQFQNNGVVDDSQLPKDRFSAERLKGVDSTLKIQPAKLEDSAVYLCASSSDREIRSYNEQFFGPGTRLTVL.

This clone was detected only a few times. The J gene is TRBJ2-7, the V gene TRBV6-5; 7 bases map to TRBD2. CDR1 and CDR2 (germline): MNHEY, SVGAGI. V dropped 8 bases and J dropped 2; count of bases not matched to a gene: 6. The CDR3 length is 13 residues. The CDR3 bases are TGTGCCAGCGGGCGGGAGCTGGCCTACGAGCAGTACTTC. The encoded protein is CASGRELAYEQYF.

V is TRBV29-1 and J is TRBJ2-7; D uncertain. The CDR3 consists of 12 residues. In germline, CDR1 is SQVTM, CDR2 ANQGSEA. V gave up 6 bases and J gave up 0 bases, with 9 bases separating them. The CDR3 DNA follows: TGCAGCGTCCGAGTGGTCTCCTACGAGCAGTACTTC. Its translation: CSVRVVSYEQYF.

The chain is built from TRBV7-9 and TRBJ2-3; 8 nucleotides align to TRBD2. The CDR3 covers 14 residues. With 6 bases clipped from V and 1 base from J, the junction kept 3 bases outside the gene matches. Per germline, CDR1 SEHNR and CDR2 FQNEAQ (reference sequence). The chain's CDR3 is CASSLTSGTDTQYF. The DNA of the CDR3 is TGTGCCAGCAGTTTGACTAGCGGCACAGATACGCAGTATTTT.

The V call is TRBV7-9, the J call TRBJ2-5; D tentatively fits TRBD1 or TRBD2 (5 bases each). Germline CDR1 reads SEHNR; CDR2 reads FQNEAQ (reference sequence). Trimming took off 5 bases at V and 7 bases at J, with 17 bases between the two ends. The CDR3 spans 14 residues. The CDR3 DNA is TGTGCCAGCAGCCCCGGGGCCCGGTCAGGGACCCAGTACTTC. It is translated as CASSPGARSGTQYF.

This clone occurred many times. This chain connects TRBV4-2 to TRBJ2-7, with D uncertain. The CDR3 loop spans 14 amino acids. Germline V gene sequence: CDR1 LGHNA, CDR2 YNFKEQ. The germline V and J ends were trimmed by 1 base and 2 bases, with 9 bases remaining between them. The CDR3 DNA is TGTGCCAGCAGCCAAGTACTAAATACCTACGAGCAGTACTTC. Translated: CASSQVLNTYEQYF.

The J gene is TRBJ2-1, the V gene TRBV30; TRBD2 matches at 8 bases. The CDR3 is made up of 15 amino acids. Germline CDR1 and CDR2: GTSNPN and SVGIG (reference sequence). V lost 1 base and J lost 9; bases outside the gene matches: 11. CDR3 sequence (DNA): TGTGCCTGGAGTGCGGGAGGGACGCCAAGAGGTGAGCAGTTCTTC. It is translated as CAWSAGGTPRGEQFF.

The chain has TRBV4-1 and TRBJ2-4; D is uncertain. V was pared by 0 bases and J by 9 bases, with 15 bases between. CDR1 and CDR2 (germline): MGHRA, YSYEKL. This CDR3 is 15 amino acids long. CDR3 in amino acids: CASSQDLLRESIQYF. The CDR3 coding sequence is TGCGCCAGCAGCCAAGACCTCCTAAGGGAAAGCATTCAGTACTTC.